What follows are 26 T cell receptor beta chains derived from one specimen sequenced in a study of blood T cell repertoires in COVID-19. This table comes from immunoSEQ multiplex PCR, and its TCRdb copy is limited to in-frame clones, with some not included. The data show around 160,000 clones, 75% to 85% seen once. Sequences were obtained from PBMCs or T cells enriched from blood (not recorded which). The source of these receptors is a man between 40 and 49 years old who had recovered from COVID-19.

V gene TRBV25-1 combines with J gene TRBJ1-2; a weak D match, TRBD1 (5 bases). Per the germline V gene, CDR1 is MGHDK and CDR2 is SYGVNS. V dropped 7 bases and J dropped 3 bases, with 18 bases sitting between them. This CDR3 is 15 amino acids long. The CDR3 nucleotides are TGTGCCAGCACAAATACCGGGACTGGACACTATGGCTACACCTTC. It encodes CASTNTGTGHYGYTF.

This chain joins TRBV2 and TRBJ2-2; TRBD1 agrees at 8 bases. Germline CDR1 is SNHLY and CDR2 is FYNNEI. Trimming removed 5 bases from V and 7 bases from J; junction bases left unmatched: 9. The CDR3 length is 15 residues. As DNA, the CDR3 is TGTGCCAGCAGTAGGGACAGACAGGGGAACGGGGAGCTGTTTTTT. Protein sequence: CASSRDRQGNGELFF.

This clone has more than one count but fewer than ten. The chain combines TRBV24-1 with TRBJ1-2; tentatively, D is TRBD1 (6 bases). V was pared by 5 bases and J by 4 bases, with 7 bases between. The CDR3 runs to 12 residues. Germline CDR1 KGHDR, CDR2 SFDVKD. This CDR3 reads CATSARGYGYTF. The CDR3 nucleotides are TGTGCCACCAGTGCCAGGGGCTATGGCTACACCTTC.

The V call is TRBV29-1, the J call TRBJ1-2; no firm D call. The CDR3 is 11 amino acids. Per the germline V gene, CDR1 is SQVTM and CDR2 is ANQGSEA. The V gene lost 0 bases and the J gene lost 8 bases, with 7 bases spanning the gap. The DNA of the CDR3 is TGCAGCGTTGAAGACACAGTAGGCTACACCTTC. Residues: CSVEDTVGYTF.

The chain uses TRBV18 and TRBJ2-5, with TRBD1 identical over 9 bases. The CDR3 runs 14 residues. The junction had 3 bases not matched to a gene; V was cut back by 2 bases and J by 5 bases. Germline assignment: CDR1 KGHSH and CDR2 LQKENI. CDR3 sequence: CASSPDRGTETQYF. CDR3 in DNA: TGTGCCAGCTCACCAGACAGGGGGACCGAGACCCAGTACTTC.

The chain recombines TRBV19 with TRBJ1-5; D is unclear. V gave up 3 bases and J gave up 1 base, with 13 bases separating them. The CDR3 spans 16 residues. Per the germline V gene, CDR1 is LNHDA and CDR2 is SQIVND (reference sequence). The CDR3 nucleotides are TGTGCCAGTAGTATGTTGGGAGCCGCGAGCAATCAGCCCCAGCATTTT. Translated, it gives CASSMLGAASNQPQHF.

V gene TRBV24-1 combines with J gene TRBJ1-2, with D unresolved. This CDR3 has 16 amino acids. In germline, CDR1 is KGHDR, CDR2 SFDVKD. Trimming took 3 bases from V and 1 from J, leaving 14 bases between them. DNA of the CDR3: TGTGCCACCAGTGATCCCCGGAACGGGAATAACTATGGCTACACCTTC. Protein: CATSDPRNGNNYGYTF.

This clone was picked up a small number of times. The rearrangement links TRBV24-1 to TRBJ1-5, with D tentatively TRBD1 (6 bases). Germline assignment: CDR1 KGHDR and CDR2 SFDVKD. CDR3 length equals 16 residues. Trimming removed 8 bases from V and 3 bases from J, with 19 bases in between. CDR3 sequence reads: CATNLWGGQDNQPQHF. The CDR3, as DNA: TGTGCCACCAATTTATGGGGGGGGCAGGACAATCAGCCCCAGCATTTT.

The chain uses TRBV11-3 and TRBJ2-1, with 8 bases lining up with TRBD2. V lost 4 bases, J lost 7 bases, and 6 bases stayed unmatched. The V gene's germline CDR1 is SGHNT and CDR2 YENEEA. The CDR3 contains 14 residues. CDR3 residues: CASSSGGALNEQFF. The CDR3 DNA is TGTGCCAGCAGCTCCGGGGGGGCCTTAAATGAGCAGTTCTTC.

The rearrangement uses TRBV5-1 and TRBJ1-2, with a possible D match to TRBD1 (5 bases). The germline V and J ends were trimmed by 3 bases and 8 bases, with 23 bases remaining between them. Germline V gene lookup returns CDR1 SGHRS and CDR2 YFSETQ. The CDR3 loop spans 16 amino acids. The CDR3 is CASSSSTGGALAGYTF. The CDR3 nucleotides read TGCGCCAGCAGCTCGAGCACAGGCGGCGCGCTCGCGGGCTACACCTTC.

In this sample, this clone turned up once. The V and J genes are TRBV6-1 and TRBJ2-5; a weak D match, TRBD1 (6 bases). The CDR3 totals 16 residues. The V end was cut by 2 bases, the J end by 3 bases, with 16 bases between. Germline CDR1 MNHNS, CDR2 SASEGT. This CDR3 is CASSEPLQGFEETQYF. The DNA of the CDR3 is TGTGCCAGCAGTGAACCTCTACAGGGATTTGAAGAGACCCAGTACTTC.

The V and J genes are TRBV5-5 and TRBJ2-5, with TRBD2 identical over 8 bases. Germline V gene data show CDR1 as SGHKS and CDR2 as YYEKEE (reference sequence). V lost 0 bases and J lost 2; bases outside the gene matches: 6. The CDR3 has 16 amino acids. CDR3 sequence: CASSLAGGGKQETQYF. For the CDR3, the DNA is TGTGCCAGCAGCTTGGCGGGCGGGGGGAAACAAGAGACCCAGTACTTC.

V is TRBV7-8 and J is TRBJ2-3; 10 nucleotides agree with TRBD2. The CDR3 loop spans 17 amino acids. V was pared by 1 base and J by 2 bases, with 6 bases of the junction left unmatched. CDR1 SGHVS and CDR2 FQNEAQ come from the germline V gene. The CDR3 sequence: CASSLGASGGLTDTQYF. CDR3 nucleotides: TGTGCCAGCAGCTTAGGGGCTAGCGGGGGTCTCACAGATACGCAGTATTTT.

The chain joins TRBV5-1 to TRBJ1-5; D is uncertain. Between the trimmed V and J ends, which lost 0 bases and 7 bases, there was a span of 11 bases. CDR3 size: 14 residues. Germline CDR1 is SGHRS and CDR2 is YFSETQ. The CDR3 loop is CASSLGESGQPQHF. CDR3 coding DNA: TGCGCCAGCAGCTTGGGTGAATCGGGACAGCCCCAGCATTTT. The full variable domain, in which reference TRBV5-1 and TRBJ1-5 provide the parts outside the CDR3, is KAGVTQTPRYLIKTRGQQVTLSCSPISGHRSVSWYQQTPGQGLQFLFEYFSETQRNKGNFPGRFSGRQFSNSRSEMNVSTLELGDSALYLCASSLGESGQPQHFGDGTRLSIL.

The CDR3 coding sequence is TGTGCCAGCAGCCAAGATGATCGGGGGTTAGAGACCCAGTACTTC. Its translation: CASSQDDRGLETQYF. The rearrangement uses TRBV3-1 (or the pseudogene TRBV3-2) and TRBJ2-5, with D perhaps matching TRBD2 (6 bases). Germline assignment: CDR1 LGHDT and CDR2 YNNKEL (reference sequence). The CDR3 has 15 residues. V gave up 0 bases and J gave up 4 bases, with 12 bases separating them.

The chain links TRBV5-1 to TRBJ2-1, with TRBD2 identical over 10 bases. V lost 2 bases to trimming and J lost 7 bases; unmatched junction nucleotides: 9. Germline values: CDR1 SGHRS, CDR2 YFSETQ. This CDR3 is 16 amino acids long. CDR3 residues: CASSLTSSGGFNEQFF. CDR3 bases: TGCGCCAGCAGCTTAACCTCTAGCGGGGGTTTTAATGAGCAGTTCTTC. The full variable domain, rest sourced from reference TRBV5-1 and TRBJ2-1, is KAGVTQTPRYLIKTRGQQVTLSCSPISGHRSVSWYQQTPGQGLQFLFEYFSETQRNKGNFPGRFSGRQFSNSRSEMNVSTLELGDSALYLCASSLTSSGGFNEQFFGPGTRLTVL.

This clone has more than one count but fewer than ten. This sequence joins TRBV6-1 and TRBJ2-3; 7 bases line up with TRBD2. Losses at the gene ends were 1 base for V and 0 bases for J; bases not matched to a gene: 1. Germline CDR1 reads MNHNS; CDR2 reads SASEGT. The CDR3 sequence is 15 residues long. Written as DNA, the CDR3 is TGTGCCAGCAGTGAAGACGGGGGGAGCACAGATACGCAGTATTTT. Its protein product is CASSEDGGSTDTQYF.

This clone was seen only once. The chain combines TRBV19 with TRBJ2-2, with D perhaps TRBD1 (6 bases). The ends were cut back, 0 bases at V and 4 bases at J, with 9 bases in the middle. The germline V gene has CDR1 LNHDA and CDR2 SQIVND (reference sequence). CDR3 length: 15 amino acids. DNA for the CDR3: TGTGCCAGTAGTATAGACCAGGGGTTCACCGGGGAGCTGTTTTTT. This translates into CASSIDQGFTGELFF.

The chain combines TRBV18 with TRBJ2-4; TRBD2 is a possible D gene (5 bases). This CDR3 region has 14 residues. V was cut by 3 bases and J by 8 bases, with 14 bases left in between. Germline V CDR1 and CDR2: KGHSH, LQKENI. This CDR3 is CASSPPGKLDIQYF. The CDR3 nucleotides are TGTGCCAGCTCACCGCCGGGAAAATTGGACATTCAGTACTTC.

CDR3 DNA sequence: TGTGCCAGCAGTGGGGGACAGGGGTATAATTCACCCCTCCACTTT. It encodes CASSGGQGYNSPLHF. The chain recombines TRBV2 with TRBJ1-6, with 10 nucleotides matching TRBD1. V gave up 4 bases and J gave up 4 bases; unmatched junction bases: 1. The CDR3 has 15 amino acids. Germline-derived CDR1 and CDR2 are SNHLY and FYNNEI.

V gene TRBV15 combines with J gene TRBJ1-3, with TRBD1 matching over 8 bases. This CDR3 has 14 residues. Losses at the gene ends were 7 bases for V and 2 bases for J; bases not matched to a gene: 4. Germline loops: CDR1 LNHNV, CDR2 YYDKDF (reference sequence). The CDR3 DNA sequence: TGTGCCACCAACCCGGACAGGGCTGGAAACACCATATATTTT. It codes for CATNPDRAGNTIYF.

The chain couples TRBV25-1 to TRBJ1-2; D is possibly TRBD1 (6 bases). This CDR3 contains 11 residues. Germline-derived CDR1 and CDR2 are MGHDK and SYGVNS. Trimming pared 7 bases from V and 4 bases from J, leaving 7 bases between. In DNA form, the CDR3 reads TGTGCCAGCAAGACAGGCTATGGCTACACCTTC. Protein: CASKTGYGYTF.

In this sample, this clone turned up a few times. The chain carries TRBV19 and TRBJ1-1; a weak D match, TRBD1 (5 bases). V lost 3 bases and J lost 1, with 15 bases in between. The CDR3 totals 16 residues. From germline, CDR1 is LNHDA and CDR2 SQIVND (reference sequence). CDR3 nucleotides: TGTGCCAGTAGTATCAGGTCAGGGAAGGCGAACACTGAAGCTTTCTTT. Protein: CASSIRSGKANTEAFF.

The gene calls are TRBV6-1 and TRBJ1-2; D may be TRBD1 (5 bases). V was cut by 2 bases and J by 5 bases, with 12 bases left in between. This CDR3 is 14 amino acids long. The germline CDR1 and CDR2 sequences are MNHNS and SASEGT. CDR3 DNA: TGTGCCAGCAGTGAAAGGGGTGGCAGATATGGCTACACCTTC. Its translation: CASSERGGRYGYTF.

The chain has TRBV11-3 and TRBJ2-5, with 7 positions matching TRBD2. CDR3 length equals 13 residues. Germline CDR1 SGHNT, CDR2 YENEEA. With 3 bases clipped from V and 4 bases from J, the junction kept 2 bases outside the gene matches. The CDR3 sequence is CASSLTSRETQYF. The CDR3 DNA is TGTGCCAGCAGCTTGACTAGCAGAGAGACCCAGTACTTC.

The rearrangement links TRBV30 to TRBJ2-1; 12 positions match TRBD2. This CDR3 region has 15 residues. Germline V gives CDR1 GTSNPN, CDR2 SVGIG (reference sequence). J was trimmed by 4 bases and V by 6 bases; bases with no gene match: 7. CDR3 nucleotides: TGTGCCTGCCTAGCGGGGGGGCCTGTTTACAATGAGCAGTTCTTC. Translation gives CACLAGGPVYNEQFF.